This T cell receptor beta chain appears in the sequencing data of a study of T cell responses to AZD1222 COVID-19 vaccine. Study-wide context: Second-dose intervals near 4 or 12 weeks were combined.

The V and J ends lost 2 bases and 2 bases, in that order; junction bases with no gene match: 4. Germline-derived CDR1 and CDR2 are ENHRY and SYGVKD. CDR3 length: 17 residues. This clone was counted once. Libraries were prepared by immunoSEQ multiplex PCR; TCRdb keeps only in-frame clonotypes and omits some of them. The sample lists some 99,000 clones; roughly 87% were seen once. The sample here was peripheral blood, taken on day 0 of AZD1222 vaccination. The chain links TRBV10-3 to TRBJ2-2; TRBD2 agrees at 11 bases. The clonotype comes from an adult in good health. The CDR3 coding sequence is TGTGCCATCAGTGAGCTGGGGACTAGCGGAAACACCGGGGAGCTGTTTTTT. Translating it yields CAISELGTSGNTGELFF.